This is a list of T cell receptor beta chains from one sample in a study of cytomegalovirus exposure and HLA in healthy donors. This table comes from immunoSEQ multiplex PCR, and its TCRdb copy is limited to in-frame clones, with some not included. The profile shows 200,000 to 250,000 clones, 82% of them singletons. Source material: PBMCs. These receptors were collected from a woman aged 40 to 55 in good health and CMV-seronegative. The CDR3 runs from the conserved cysteine through the conserved F or W. Each record gives: J gene, D gene, clone size, V gene, CDR3 protein. A D gene is named only where the DNA matches it firmly. For some rows the clone size is stated as once, few or many, or as a class when expanded; others skip it.

j_call: TRBJ1-2
d_call: TRBD1
clone_size: .
v_call: TRBV28
cdr3_aa: CAIHDQGAHGYTF

j_call: TRBJ2-7
d_call: .
clone_size: .
v_call: TRBV30
cdr3_aa: CAWSDSYEQYF

j_call: TRBJ2-7
d_call: TRBD2
clone_size: .
v_call: TRBV4-1
cdr3_aa: CASSQLTSGRRYEQYF

j_call: TRBJ1-2
d_call: .
clone_size: once
v_call: TRBV28
cdr3_aa: CASTIELANYGYTF

j_call: TRBJ2-2
d_call: .
clone_size: .
v_call: TRBV7-3
cdr3_aa: CASSFSLASAGELFF

j_call: TRBJ1-1
d_call: .
clone_size: .
v_call: TRBV19
cdr3_aa: CASMSALNTEAFF

j_call: TRBJ1-1
d_call: .
clone_size: .
v_call: TRBV19
cdr3_aa: CASLTRENTEAFF

j_call: TRBJ2-7
d_call: TRBD1
clone_size: .
v_call: TRBV19
cdr3_aa: CATGQGLGEQYF

j_call: TRBJ2-2
d_call: .
clone_size: .
v_call: TRBV28
cdr3_aa: CASSLLHIPNTGELFF

j_call: TRBJ1-5
d_call: .
clone_size: .
v_call: TRBV6-5
cdr3_aa: CASAQRGGQPQHF

j_call: TRBJ2-1
d_call: TRBD2
clone_size: few
v_call: TRBV7-9
cdr3_aa: CASSLLAGPDEQFF

j_call: TRBJ1-1
d_call: TRBD1
clone_size: .
v_call: TRBV25-1
cdr3_aa: CASSGTSGQGNTEAFF

j_call: TRBJ1-1
d_call: TRBD1
clone_size: few
v_call: TRBV30
cdr3_aa: CAWSGRGRRQREAFF

j_call: TRBJ2-7
d_call: TRBD2
clone_size: .
v_call: TRBV4-2
cdr3_aa: CASSQETSGDSYEQYF

j_call: TRBJ2-7
d_call: TRBD2
clone_size: .
v_call: TRBV27
cdr3_aa: CASSPGLAEDLKYF

j_call: TRBJ1-1
d_call: .
clone_size: .
v_call: TRBV6-6
cdr3_aa: CAGGASMTEAFF

j_call: TRBJ1-1
d_call: TRBD1
clone_size: .
v_call: TRBV18
cdr3_aa: CASSAGQGNTEAFF

j_call: TRBJ2-1
d_call: .
clone_size: .
v_call: TRBV5-1
cdr3_aa: CASSLGGLYNEQFF

j_call: TRBJ1-1
d_call: .
clone_size: .
v_call: TRBV28
cdr3_aa: CASSLVGDTNTEAFF

j_call: TRBJ2-3
d_call: .
clone_size: .
v_call: TRBV7-8
cdr3_aa: CASSFTRGHPDTQYF

j_call: TRBJ2-7
d_call: .
clone_size: .
v_call: TRBV27
cdr3_aa: CASSLGQGSFYEQYF

j_call: TRBJ1-1
d_call: .
clone_size: .
v_call: TRBV7-2
cdr3_aa: CASSLDGGANTEAFF

j_call: TRBJ1-2
d_call: .
clone_size: few
v_call: TRBV28
cdr3_aa: CASSFEGAGGYTF

j_call: TRBJ2-7
d_call: .
clone_size: .
v_call: TRBV27
cdr3_aa: CASSGGHYYEQYF

j_call: TRBJ2-7
d_call: .
clone_size: .
v_call: TRBV7-9
cdr3_aa: CASSKSGSPYEQYF

j_call: TRBJ2-7
d_call: TRBD2
clone_size: .
v_call: TRBV11-2
cdr3_aa: CASSPGGAGGFREQYF

j_call: TRBJ2-1
d_call: TRBD2
clone_size: .
v_call: TRBV27
cdr3_aa: CASSIPPGLVTEQFF

j_call: TRBJ2-2
d_call: TRBD1
clone_size: .
v_call: TRBV4-1
cdr3_aa: CASSHPGTGGFGELFF

j_call: TRBJ2-5
d_call: .
clone_size: .
v_call: TRBV2
cdr3_aa: CASSLGLRRGETQYF

j_call: TRBJ2-7
d_call: TRBD2
clone_size: once
v_call: TRBV5-1
cdr3_aa: CASSPAWESGRINEQYF

j_call: TRBJ1-3
d_call: .
clone_size: .
v_call: TRBV9
cdr3_aa: CASSVATGYGNTIYF

j_call: TRBJ2-1
d_call: .
clone_size: .
v_call: TRBV7-9
cdr3_aa: CASSLGGWGSGSYNEQFF

j_call: TRBJ1-4
d_call: .
clone_size: .
v_call: TRBV25-1
cdr3_aa: CASSEWAQGLNEKLFF

j_call: TRBJ2-2
d_call: .
clone_size: .
v_call: TRBV28
cdr3_aa: CASRSLGGSLTGELFF

j_call: TRBJ2-4
d_call: .
clone_size: few
v_call: TRBV6-5
cdr3_aa: CASSYDFERAKNIQYF

j_call: TRBJ2-3
d_call: TRBD1
clone_size: once
v_call: TRBV6-1
cdr3_aa: CASSERDRGGWRGTQRADTQYF

j_call: TRBJ2-7
d_call: TRBD1
clone_size: .
v_call: TRBV30
cdr3_aa: CAFGQGGTYEQYF

j_call: TRBJ2-7
d_call: TRBD2
clone_size: .
v_call: TRBV4-1
cdr3_aa: CASSQALAGAGIEQYF

j_call: TRBJ1-4
d_call: .
clone_size: .
v_call: TRBV19
cdr3_aa: CASAEGTNEKLFF

j_call: TRBJ1-2
d_call: TRBD1
clone_size: .
v_call: TRBV7-3
cdr3_aa: CASSAQPGTVDGYTF

j_call: TRBJ2-1
d_call: TRBD2
clone_size: .
v_call: TRBV7-2
cdr3_aa: CASSWTSGRAVGNEQFF

j_call: TRBJ1-1
d_call: TRBD1
clone_size: once
v_call: TRBV27
cdr3_aa: CASSPGTGDVNTEAFF

j_call: TRBJ2-7
d_call: .
clone_size: .
v_call: TRBV13
cdr3_aa: CASSFISTDPTPSYEQYF

j_call: TRBJ2-7
d_call: .
clone_size: once
v_call: TRBV11-3
cdr3_aa: CASSPGTVGTYEQYF

j_call: TRBJ2-7
d_call: .
clone_size: .
v_call: TRBV5-1
cdr3_aa: CASSLGVTASYEQYF

j_call: TRBJ2-3
d_call: TRBD2
clone_size: .
v_call: TRBV4-1
cdr3_aa: CASSPGLAWTDTQYF

j_call: TRBJ2-7
d_call: TRBD1
clone_size: .
v_call: TRBV7-9
cdr3_aa: CASSWTGVGEQYF

j_call: TRBJ2-5
d_call: .
clone_size: .
v_call: TRBV10-1
cdr3_aa: CASSEGLTIAETQYF

j_call: TRBJ2-3
d_call: TRBD2
clone_size: .
v_call: TRBV30
cdr3_aa: CAWSAGLDLADTQYF

j_call: TRBJ2-2
d_call: TRBD1
clone_size: few
v_call: TRBV27
cdr3_aa: CASRDRANTGELFF

j_call: TRBJ2-5
d_call: .
clone_size: .
v_call: TRBV7-9
cdr3_aa: CASSLISATETQYF

j_call: TRBJ2-1
d_call: .
clone_size: few
v_call: TRBV5-6
cdr3_aa: CASSVVYANEQFF

j_call: TRBJ1-2
d_call: TRBD1
clone_size: .
v_call: TRBV7-9
cdr3_aa: CASSPLRDSTNYGYTF

j_call: TRBJ2-7
d_call: .
clone_size: .
v_call: TRBV2
cdr3_aa: CASNLGQGGGEQYF

j_call: TRBJ2-2
d_call: .
clone_size: .
v_call: TRBV27
cdr3_aa: CASSLYALDTGELFF